This T cell receptor (beta chain) was captured in a study of T cells in Graves' hyperthyroidism and ophthalmopathy (dated by TCRdb to the late 2010s). About the investigation overall: Peripheral blood samples were taken at initial diagnosis, before any treatment was given. To identify TCR V-J signatures that set the groups apart, the researchers used a discovery cohort of 100 patients, made up of under 45 with Graves' ophthalmopathy and about 60 with stable Graves' hyperthyroidism. Whether ophthalmopathy could be predicted prospectively was tested in an independent validation cohort made up of 18 to 20 hyperthyroidism patients plus 17 patients who later progressed to ophthalmopathy. The roughly 90 discovery patients were divided at random into training and test sets in a 7:3 ratio. In several Graves' hyperthyroidism patients, the study also compared T-cell repertoires from thyroid tissue with T-cell repertoires from blood. Once sampling was done, hyperthyroidism patients were given methimazole at a starting dose of 30 mg daily, whereas ophthalmopathy patients were given high-dose intravenous methylprednisolone. The paper reports TCR Vbeta CDR3 sequencing of roughly 140 peripheral blood samples: 43 ophthalmopathy, fewer than 80 hyperthyroidism and 17 progressor patients.

Trimming leaves V shorter by 5 bases and J shorter by 8 bases, with the junction holding 11 bases beyond the gene matches. CDR1 and CDR2, looked up from the germline V gene (reference sequence), are DFQATT and SNEGSKA. There are 15 amino acids in the CDR3, from cysteine to phenylalanine inclusive. Only the CDR3 portion is preserved as DNA: 45 bases, with reading frame beginning at the first base. The TCR beta CDR3 regions were amplified from the RNA transcripts. For the first round of RT-PCR on the TCR CDR3, the HTBI primer set was used together with the Qiagen OneStep RT-PCR kit. The libraries were constructed in a second round of multiplex PCR and then size-selected and purified. Paired-end sequencing of the libraries was performed with 100 bp reads on an Illumina HiSeq2000. On the authors' methods: SOAPnuke was used to process the raw data, removing reads that contained adapters or uncalled bases, had a mean Phred below 15, or lacked an exact match to the constant primer or identifier. High-quality paired reads were merged with COPE v1.2.5, and unique nucleotide sequences were defined as clonotypes. MiTCR v1.1 was used to align the clonotypes against IMGT TRBV, TRBD and TRBJ reference segments. The analysis included only V-J combinations with a frequency above 0.0001, which together covered around 99% of the repertoires. The TCS score was defined as F50 (clonal expansion) divided by E x V (chaos), with BLOSUM62-based TCRdist calculated between CDR3 peptides within each V-J. Welch's t-statistics and random forest reduced approximately 520 V-J features to roughly 13, which were used in a naive Bayes classifier (R e1071). TCRdb ran its own pipeline on the public reads, namely fastp trimming at Q25 and MiXCR clone calling, and kept in-frame beta chains. Every entry covers one CDR3 protein and lists the most common genes and DNA from its rows. TCRdb, rather than the study authors, made the V and J calls. The sample table contains 370,000 or so distinct CDR3 sequences; only one count was recorded for around a quarter of them. Jointly, the top ten make up more than 60% of the sample.

This clonotype was detected ten times or more. Its antigen remains undetermined. No base qualities exist here, and no much larger clone lies one base off it. Results and caveats for the whole study, not just this receptor: In validation, the model predicted progression to ophthalmopathy a median of about 5.9 months before onset, with approximately 70% sensitivity and roughly 77% specificity. A model built on a 13 V-J signature distinguished ophthalmopathy from stable hyperthyroidism, reaching over 85% sensitivity and under 84% specificity in cross-validation and 80%/75% in testing. No statistical method was used to set the sample size in advance, and investigators knew the group allocation. Most expanded thyroid clonotypes (frequency above 0.001) were also detected in blood, suggesting blood repertoires may reflect thyroid immune responses.

Stable Graves' hyperthyroidism was defined as no progression to ophthalmopathy during 18 months of follow-up. Hyperthyroidism patients were aged 18 to 65 years and newly diagnosed, with disease duration of less than 2 months. Exclusion was applied to patients with uncontrolled infections, other autoimmune diseases, pregnancy or lactation. Diagnoses relied on clinical symptoms, serum thyroxine and TRAb, thyroid ultrasound and orbital computed tomography. PBMCs were separated from roughly 10 ml of fresh peripheral blood using Ficoll-Paque density gradient centrifugation. Trizol reagent was used to extract total RNA, and RNA quality was then checked on an Agilent 2100 Bioanalyzer.

The V and J segments used are TRBV20-1 and TRBJ2-1, with 11 bases matching TRBD2. The sequence came from a man between 45 and 60 years old with Graves' hyperthyroidism. Sequenced input: blood. The nucleotide sequence is given as TGCAGTGCTCCACAGACTAGCGGGACTTCGGATGAGCAGTTCTTC. The resulting protein is CSAPQTSGTSDEQFF.